This TCR beta chain was obtained from a study of blood T cell repertoires in COVID-19. The table came from immunoSEQ multiplex PCR; TCRdb's copy has only in-frame clones and leaves some out. The data contain roughly 670,000 clones, 80% to 90% of them seen just once; the ten biggest clones take up roughly 0.25%. The CDR3 spans 15 residues. CDR1 and CDR2 (germline): SGDLS, YYNGEE. Trimming removed 1 base from V and 0 bases from J, with 11 bases in between. The V gene is TRBV9, the J gene TRBJ2-7; no reliable D call. The source of this sequence is a woman between 18 and 29 years old with acute or convalescent COVID-19. Sequencing was carried out using peripheral blood. In DNA form, the CDR3 reads TGTGCCAGCAGCGTACTATCAAACCCCTCCTACGAGCAGTACTTC. Encoded protein: CASSVLSNPSYEQYF.